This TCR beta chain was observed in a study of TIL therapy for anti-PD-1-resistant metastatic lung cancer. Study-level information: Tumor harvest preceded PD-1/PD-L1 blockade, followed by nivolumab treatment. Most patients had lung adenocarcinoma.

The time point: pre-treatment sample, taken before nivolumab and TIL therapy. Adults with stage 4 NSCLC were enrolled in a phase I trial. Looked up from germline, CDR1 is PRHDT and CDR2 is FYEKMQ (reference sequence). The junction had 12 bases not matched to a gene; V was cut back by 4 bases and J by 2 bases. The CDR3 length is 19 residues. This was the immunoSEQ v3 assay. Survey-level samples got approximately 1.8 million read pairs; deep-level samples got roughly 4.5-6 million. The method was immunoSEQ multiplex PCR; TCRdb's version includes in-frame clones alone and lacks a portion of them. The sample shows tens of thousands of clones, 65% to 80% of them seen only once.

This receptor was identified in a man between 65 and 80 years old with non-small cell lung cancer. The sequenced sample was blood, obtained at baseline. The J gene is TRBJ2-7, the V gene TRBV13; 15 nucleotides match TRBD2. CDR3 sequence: CASSSYGTSGRFGAYEQYF. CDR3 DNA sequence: TGTGCCAGCAGCTCTTATGGGACTAGCGGGAGGTTTGGGGCCTACGAGCAGTACTTC.